These 28 T cell receptor beta chains share one sample of origin, sequenced in a study of blood T cell repertoires in COVID-19 (dated by TCRdb to 2018 to 2020). Library generation was performed with the immunoSEQ multiplex PCR assay. Entries here come from immuneACCESS through TCRdb and include only in-frame sequences with V and J called. Some clones fail to appear in such tables; in the studies checked, an unresolved V gene covers under half of the shortfall, and the cause of the remainder is unknown. The sample profile shows tens of thousands of clones; roughly 74% of them were found once. Together, the top ten hold about 6% of the sample. Source material: peripheral blood. The source is a man aged 50 or older with COVID-19, enrolled during active disease.

This CDR3 is CASSPQTGGFYEQYF. The CDR3, as DNA: TGTGCCAGCAGCCCCCAGACAGGGGGCTTTTACGAGCAGTACTTC. The V and J genes are TRBV9 and TRBJ2-7; 10 bases line up with TRBD1. The J segment lost 4 bases and the V segment lost 4 bases, leaving 8 bases of the junction unmatched. The length of the CDR3 is 15 residues. Per the germline V gene, CDR1 is SGDLS and CDR2 is YYNGEE. The full variable domain, its missing parts supplied by reference TRBV9 and TRBJ2-7, is DSGVTQTPKHLITATGQRVTLRCSPRSGDLSVYWYQQSLDQGLQFLIQYYNGEERAKGNILERFSAQQFPDLHSELNLSSLELGDSALYFCASSPQTGGFYEQYFGPGTRLTVT.

On this clone itself: The junction shows a germline mismatch at one end, possibly a read error. This rearrangement joins TRBV6-6 to TRBJ2-4; the match to TRBD2 covers 8 bases. The CDR3 has 17 residues. CDR1 and CDR2 (germline): MNHNY, SVGAGI (reference sequence). The chain's CDR3 is CATSRQRGTLAKNIQYF. CDR3 bases: TGTGCCACCAGTCGCCAGCGGGGGACTCTAGCCAAAAACATTCAGTACTTC.

The chain combines TRBV4-2 with TRBJ2-1; 9 nucleotides align to TRBD2. The CDR3 is made up of 16 amino acids. V shed 5 bases and J 8 bases; nucleotides not matched to a gene: 13. Germline values: CDR1 LGHNA, CDR2 YNFKEQ. This CDR3 reads CASSARLAGGRDEQFF. The CDR3 DNA sequence: TGTGCCAGCAGCGCCCGCTTGGCGGGGGGGCGAGATGAGCAGTTCTTC.

This chain uses TRBV12-3 or TRBV12-4 with TRBJ1-5; the D gene is possibly TRBD1 (5 bases). CDR3 length: 13 amino acids. The V and J ends lost 4 bases and 5 bases respectively, with 9 bases between them. The DNA for the CDR3 is TGTGCCAGCAGTTATGGGGGGGATCAGCCCCAGCATTTT. Translated: CASSYGGDQPQHF.

The gene calls are TRBV6-5 and TRBJ1-5; D remains ambiguous. Trimming took 0 bases from V and 6 from J, leaving 9 bases between them. Germline loops: CDR1 MNHEY, CDR2 SVGAGI. The CDR3 runs to 14 residues. Here the CDR3 DNA reads TGTGCCAGCAGTTACTCCTTCGGTAGTCAGCCCCAGCATTTT. It yields the protein CASSYSFGSQPQHF.

CDR3 residues: CASSRGVNTEAFF. The DNA of the CDR3 is TGTGCCAGCAGCCGGGGGGTGAACACTGAAGCTTTCTTT. The V and J genes are TRBV11-2 and TRBJ1-1; D is possibly TRBD1 (5 bases). The CDR3 is 13 amino acids. Germline V gene lookup returns CDR1 SGHAT and CDR2 FQNNGV. The ends were cut back, 5 bases at V and 0 bases at J, with 7 bases in the middle.

The chain is built from TRBV7-2 and TRBJ2-5; 8 nucleotides line up with TRBD2. From germline, CDR1 is SGHTA and CDR2 FQGNSA. This CDR3 contains 14 residues. J lost 5 bases, V lost 5 bases, and 7 bases had no gene match. CDR3 loop: CASSPSGLGETQYF. Written as DNA, the CDR3 is TGTGCCAGCAGCCCTAGCGGGCTGGGGGAGACCCAGTACTTC.

This chain joins TRBV12-3 or TRBV12-4 and TRBJ1-2; D perhaps matches TRBD1 (5 bases). This CDR3 is 12 amino acids long. Trimming took 5 bases from V and 4 from J, leaving 8 bases between them. The CDR3, as DNA: TGTGCCAGCAGTCCGGGACTCTATGGCTACACCTTC. Encoded protein: CASSPGLYGYTF.

V is TRBV10-1 and J is TRBJ2-2, with D uncertain. Germline values: CDR1 WNHNN, CDR2 SYGVQD (reference sequence). The CDR3 runs 12 residues. V was shortened by 0 bases and J by 9 bases, with 5 bases between the two germline ends. This CDR3 is CASSESDRELFF. In nucleotides, the CDR3 is TGCGCCAGCAGTGAGTCTGACAGGGAGCTGTTTTTT.

The chain links TRBV15 to TRBJ1-1; D may be TRBD1 (6 bases). The CDR3 covers 13 residues. The V end lost 2 bases, the J end lost 4 bases, and 8 bases lay between the germline ends. Germline-derived CDR1 and CDR2 are LNHNV and YYDKDF (reference sequence). This CDR3 reads CATSRKQGTEAFF. The CDR3 region has the DNA TGTGCCACCAGCAGAAAACAGGGCACTGAAGCTTTCTTT. Full variable domain (rest looked up from reference TRBV15 and TRBJ1-1): DAMVIQNPRYQVTQFGKPVTLSCSQTLNHNVMYWYQQKSSQAPKLLFHYYDKDFNNEADTPDNFQSRRPNTSFCFLDIRSPGLGDTAMYLCATSRKQGTEAFFGQGTRLTVV.

J is TRBJ2-7 and V is TRBV19, with TRBD2 as a possible D gene (6 bases). From germline, CDR1 is LNHDA and CDR2 SQIVND (reference sequence). Trimming left V 5 bases short and J 0 bases short, with 11 bases between. The CDR3 covers 14 residues. The CDR3, as DNA: TGTGCCAGTAGTGCCCGACTAGGCTCCTACGAGCAGTACTTC. Encoded protein: CASSARLGSYEQYF.

The sample holds a few counts of this clone. This chain joins TRBV2 and TRBJ2-7; possibly TRBD1 for D (6 bases). V lost 2 bases to trimming and J lost 3 bases, with 17 bases between them. Germline values: CDR1 SNHLY, CDR2 FYNNEI. This CDR3 has 16 amino acids. The CDR3 DNA follows: TGTGCCAGCAGTGAAATAACAGGGTATGAATTCTACGAGCAGTACTTC. Translated, it gives CASSEITGYEFYEQYF.

This clone was seen more than once but under ten times. The CDR3 spells CASSKGDSLRDEQYF. The CDR3 nucleotides are TGTGCCAGCAGTAAAGGGGACAGTTTACGGGACGAGCAGTACTTC. The chain combines TRBV2 with TRBJ2-7; 7 bases match TRBD1. Germline CDR1 and CDR2: SNHLY and FYNNEI. V shed 5 bases, J shed 5 bases, and the junction held 12 bases outside the gene matches. The CDR3 length is 15 residues. Full variable domain (missing parts from reference TRBV2 and TRBJ2-7): EPEVTQTPSHQVTQMGQEVILRCVPISNHLYFYWYRQILGQKVEFLVSFYNNEISEKSEIFDDQFSVERPDGSNFTLKIRSTKLEDSAMYFCASSKGDSLRDEQYFGPGTRLTVT.

This clone turned up a few times. The chain is built from TRBV12-5 and TRBJ2-7; 10 bases are a match to TRBD2. The germline V gene has CDR1 LGHNT and CDR2 FRNRAP. V shed 3 bases, J shed 5 bases, and the junction held 7 bases outside the gene matches. The CDR3 spans 15 residues. As DNA, the CDR3 is TGTGCTAGTGGTTTCGGAAGCGGGAGGGCAGACGAGCAGTACTTC. This encodes CASGFGSGRADEQYF.

This chain links TRBV13 with TRBJ2-2; a weak D match, TRBD2 (6 bases). Germline-derived CDR1 and CDR2 are PRHDT and FYEKMQ (reference sequence). The CDR3 is 15 amino acids. Trimming pared 0 bases from V and 6 bases from J, leaving 11 bases between. CDR3 loop: CASSLGLALAGELFF. The DNA for the CDR3 is TGTGCCAGCAGCTTAGGCCTAGCGTTAGCCGGGGAGCTGTTTTTT.

The chain recombines TRBV5-6 with TRBJ1-2; D unresolved. There are 12 residues in the CDR3. With 5 bases removed from V and 4 bases from J, the gap between germline ends came to 9 bases. Germline CDR1 SGHDT, CDR2 YYEEEE. Here the CDR3 reads CASRSSPYGYTF. The CDR3 DNA reads as TGTGCCAGCAGGTCCAGTCCCTATGGCTACACCTTC.

The V call is TRBV20-1, the J call TRBJ2-1, with 11 bases lining up with TRBD1. The V gene end was trimmed by 6 bases and the J gene end by 8 bases; junction bases not matched to a gene: 9. The CDR3 has 14 residues. CDR1 DFQATT and CDR2 SNEGSKA come from the germline V gene (reference sequence). The CDR3 sequence: CSASVWDRGDEQFF. As DNA, the CDR3 is TGCAGTGCCAGTGTTTGGGACAGGGGGGATGAGCAGTTCTTC.

This clone was observed once. V gene TRBV27 combines with J gene TRBJ1-5; 9 bases are a match to TRBD1. The CDR3 runs to 15 residues. V lost 5 bases to trimming and J lost 6 bases; unmatched junction nucleotides: 8. Germline loops: CDR1 MNHEY, CDR2 SMNVEV (reference sequence). CDR3 coding DNA: TGTGCCAGCAGTCGGGGACAGGGAAGAAGTCAGCCCCAGCATTTT. Amino acid sequence: CASSRGQGRSQPQHF.

This clone was seen a handful of times. The rearrangement links TRBV7-9 to TRBJ1-1; 11 bases are shared with TRBD1. CDR1 is SEHNR and CDR2 is FQNEAQ in the germline V gene (reference sequence). The CDR3 is 15 amino acids. Trimming removed 1 base from V and 4 bases from J; junction bases left unmatched: 2. The CDR3 coding sequence is TGTGCCAGCAGCTTAGAGGGGACAGGGGGCACTGAAGCTTTCTTT. As protein: CASSLEGTGGTEAFF.

The chain links TRBV4-2 to TRBJ1-6; 7 nucleotides line up with TRBD1. CDR3 length: 15 amino acids. J was trimmed by 7 bases and V by 0 bases; bases with no gene match: 3. The germline gives CDR1 LGHNA, CDR2 YNFKEQ. The CDR3 DNA sequence: TGTGCCAGCAGCCAAGATGGACAGGAGAATTCACCCCTCCACTTT. It is translated as CASSQDGQENSPLHF.

By share, this clone counts as medium-sized. This chain uses TRBV27 with TRBJ2-1; TRBD1 matches at 7 bases. Germline CDR1 is MNHEY and CDR2 is SMNVEV (reference sequence). The V gene end was trimmed by 8 bases and the J gene end by 2 bases; junction bases not matched to a gene: 9. This CDR3 region has 15 residues. CDR3 loop: CASGHRGITYNEQFF. As DNA, the CDR3 is TGTGCCAGCGGACACAGGGGAATAACCTACAATGAGCAGTTCTTC.

J is TRBJ1-4 and V is TRBV18; D may be TRBD1 (5 bases). The CDR3 runs 13 residues. CDR1 KGHSH and CDR2 LQKENI come from the germline V gene. V dropped 3 bases and J dropped 7 bases, with 9 bases sitting between them. CDR3 in DNA: TGTGCCAGCTCACCGCAGGGTGGTGAAAAACTGTTTTTT. Encoded protein: CASSPQGGEKLFF.

This clone was seen a handful of times. CDR3 in DNA: TGTGCCAGCAGTCCCTACCAGGTGAACACTGAAGCTTTCTTT. Amino acid sequence: CASSPYQVNTEAFF. The chain joins TRBV27 to TRBJ1-1, with D unresolved. The CDR3 sequence is 14 residues long. Germline CDR1 and CDR2: MNHEY and SMNVEV (reference sequence). Trimming removed 5 bases at V and 0 bases at J, with 10 bases between.

The J gene is TRBJ1-3, the V gene TRBV7-2; no definite D call. Trimming shortened V by 2 bases and J by 0 bases, and 14 bases separated the two germline ends. The CDR3 is 17 amino acids. Germline-derived CDR1 and CDR2 are SGHTA and FQGNSA. The CDR3 DNA is TGTGCCAGCAGCTTATACTCATCCCCGGGCTCTGGAAACACCATATATTTT. It yields the protein CASSLYSSPGSGNTIYF. Variable domain in full (rest from reference TRBV7-2 and TRBJ1-3): GAGVSQSPSNKVTEKGKDVELRCDPISGHTALYWYRQSLGQGLEFLIYFQGNSAPDKSGLPSDRFSAERTGGSVSTLTIQRTQQEDSAVYLCASSLYSSPGSGNTIYFGEGSWLTVV.

This clone was picked up a small number of times. The V call is TRBV3-1 (or the pseudogene TRBV3-2), the J call TRBJ1-5, with a tentative D call TRBD1 (5 bases). Trimming cost V 0 bases and J 7 bases, with 7 bases left between them. CDR3 length: 13 residues. Germline CDR1 and CDR2: LGHDT and YNNKEL (reference sequence). The CDR3 spells CASSQDDRQPQHF. In DNA, the CDR3 is TGTGCCAGCAGCCAAGATGACAGACAGCCCCAGCATTTT.

For this clone: Other DNA sequences in this specimen translate into the identical CDR3. The J gene is TRBJ1-1, the V gene TRBV9, with D uncertain. Germline values: CDR1 SGDLS, CDR2 YYNGEE. There are 14 residues in the CDR3. V lost 4 bases and J lost 1, with 11 bases in between. CDR3 coding DNA: TGTGCCAGCAGCCCTCGAGAGGGGAACACTGAAGCTTTCTTT. As protein: CASSPREGNTEAFF.

The V gene is TRBV5-1, the J gene TRBJ2-3; a possible D gene is TRBD2 (5 bases). The CDR3 runs to 14 residues. Germline V gene data show CDR1 as SGHRS and CDR2 as YFSETQ. With 4 bases removed from V and 4 bases from J, the gap between germline ends came to 13 bases. This chain's CDR3 is CASSEQYSADTQYF. The CDR3 nucleotides are TGCGCCAGCAGCGAACAGTATAGCGCAGATACGCAGTATTTT. The variable domain in full, with the rest retrieved from reference TRBV5-1 and TRBJ2-3, is KAGVTQTPRYLIKTRGQQVTLSCSPISGHRSVSWYQQTPGQGLQFLFEYFSETQRNKGNFPGRFSGRQFSNSRSEMNVSTLELGDSALYLCASSEQYSADTQYFGPGTRLTVL.

This chain joins TRBV20-1 and TRBJ2-1; 9 bases align to TRBD2. There are 14 residues in the CDR3. Germline CDR1 reads DFQATT; CDR2 reads SNEGSKA (reference sequence). V lost 6 bases to trimming and J lost 7 bases; unmatched junction nucleotides: 10. CDR3 DNA: TGCAGTGCCAGTCAAGCGGGAGGAAGGAATGAGCAGTTCTTC. Amino acids: CSASQAGGRNEQFF.